One sample yielded the 3 T cell receptor beta chains listed below, sequenced in a study of OX40 agonist ivuxolimab in advanced cancers. Sequencing used immunoSEQ multiplex PCR; TCRdb keeps in-frame clones, though not all of them. Among about 98,000 clones, 75% to 90% were seen once, and the ten largest hold about 0.82%. The input for sequencing was CD4+ or CD8+ T cells sorted from blood, taken in a trial of the OX40 agonist ivuxolimab. The receptor set was obtained from an adult with an advanced solid tumor such as melanoma, head and neck, liver or kidney cancer.

This sequence joins TRBV6-5 and TRBJ2-1, with TRBD2 matching 12 bases. J was trimmed by 3 bases and V by 4 bases; bases with no gene match: 4. CDR1 is MNHEY and CDR2 is SVGAGI in the germline V gene. This CDR3 is 16 amino acids long. The CDR3 sequence: CASSSSGRAVYNEQFF. The CDR3 DNA reads as TGTGCCAGCAGTTCTAGCGGGAGGGCGGTCTACAATGAGCAGTTCTTC.

In this sample, this clone turned up once. The CDR3 is CASSPLDGNYGYTF. CDR3 DNA sequence: TGTGCCAGCAGCCCACTGGACGGGAACTATGGCTACACCTTC. V and J are TRBV27 and TRBJ1-2; D gene uncertain. V lost 6 bases and J lost 2, with 13 bases in between. CDR1 is MNHEY, CDR2 SMNVEV, per germline (reference sequence). CDR3 length equals 14 residues.

The chain joins TRBV30 to TRBJ1-5; D not resolved. CDR1 GTSNPN and CDR2 SVGIG come from the germline V gene (reference sequence). The CDR3 contains 15 residues. V was pared by 0 bases and J by 0 bases, with 9 bases between. CDR3 sequence reads: CAWSVTGISNQPQHF. The CDR3 nucleotides read TGTGCCTGGAGTGTAACTGGGATTAGCAATCAGCCCCAGCATTTT.